What follows describes a single T cell receptor (beta chain). The antigen remains unidentified. This entry is derived from a study of Ad26.COV2.S vaccination and SARS-CoV-2 variants. Across the whole study: Administration of Ad26.COV2.S was intramuscular, either once or twice 56 days apart. Findings and caveats of the study: Possibly, TCR breadth and depth analyses underestimated total T cell responses. Vaccine recipients showed a spike-specific TCR breadth that was higher than in placebo recipients.

The sample's treatment: about 20 received Ad26.COV2.S at low or high dose, single or two shots; roughly five received placebo; per-sample allocation not given. Sampling occurred on day 63 after the first vaccine or placebo injection. Wuhan-strain spike was delivered by a replication-incompetent Ad26 vector. The V gene's germline CDR1 is SNHLY and CDR2 FYNNEI. The CDR3 extends over 12 amino acids. V lost 2 bases to trimming and J lost 6 bases, with 5 bases between them. Method: immunoSEQ multiplex PCR; TCRdb's copy keeps in-frame clones and lacks some. The table records fewer than 500,000 clones, about 90% of them present only once.

This chain uses TRBV2 with TRBJ1-5, with D uncertain. The sample consisted of peripheral blood, taken in a trial of Ad26.COV2.S vaccine versus placebo. The sequence derives from a person between 18 and 60 years old who received the Ad26.COV2.S COVID-19 vaccine or a placebo. Here the CDR3 reads CASSETAQPQHF. The DNA for the CDR3 is TGTGCCAGCAGTGAAACAGCTCAGCCCCAGCATTTT.